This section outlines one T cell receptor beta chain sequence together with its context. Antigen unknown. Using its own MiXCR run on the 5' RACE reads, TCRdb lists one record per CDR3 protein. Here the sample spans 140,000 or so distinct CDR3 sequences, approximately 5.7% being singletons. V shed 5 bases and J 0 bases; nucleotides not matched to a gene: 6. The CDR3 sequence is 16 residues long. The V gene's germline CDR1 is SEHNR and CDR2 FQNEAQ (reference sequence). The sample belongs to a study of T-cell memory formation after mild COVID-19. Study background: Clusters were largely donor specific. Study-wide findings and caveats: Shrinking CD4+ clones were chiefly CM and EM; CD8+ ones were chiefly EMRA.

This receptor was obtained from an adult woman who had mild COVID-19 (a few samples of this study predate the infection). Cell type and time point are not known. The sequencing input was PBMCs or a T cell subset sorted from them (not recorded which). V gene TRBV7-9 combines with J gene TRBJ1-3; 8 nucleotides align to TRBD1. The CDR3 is CASSRSGGFSGNTIYF. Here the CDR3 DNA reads TGTGCCAGCAGCCGATCAGGGGGCTTCTCTGGAAACACCATATATTTT. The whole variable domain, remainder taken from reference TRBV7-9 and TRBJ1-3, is DTGVSQNPRHKITKRGQNVTFRCDPISEHNRLYWYRQTLGQGPEFLTYFQNEAQLEKSRLLSDRFSAERPKGSFSTLEIQRTEQGDSAMYLCASSRSGGFSGNTIYFGEGSWLTVV.